The 27 T cell receptor beta chains in this list originate from one sample, sequenced in a study of T cell responses to AZD1222 COVID-19 vaccine. The protocol was immunoSEQ multiplex PCR, while the TCRdb copy is restricted to in-frame clones and leaves out a portion. The sample lists 75,000 to 95,000 clones, roughly 81% seen once, with about an eighth in the top ten. Sequenced material: peripheral blood, taken on day 0 of AZD1222 vaccination. These receptors came from an adult in good health.

This rearrangement joins TRBV5-1 to TRBJ2-7; 10 nucleotides agree with TRBD1. Germline CDR1 is SGHRS and CDR2 is YFSETQ. This CDR3 has 15 amino acids. Trimming removed 2 bases from V and 4 bases from J; junction bases left unmatched: 6. The CDR3 reads CASSLSGQGPYEQYF. CDR3 DNA: TGCGCCAGCAGCTTATCGGGACAGGGGCCTTACGAGCAGTACTTC. Using reference TRBV5-1 and TRBJ2-7 for the parts outside the CDR3, the full variable domain is KAGVTQTPRYLIKTRGQQVTLSCSPISGHRSVSWYQQTPGQGLQFLFEYFSETQRNKGNFPGRFSGRQFSNSRSEMNVSTLELGDSALYLCASSLSGQGPYEQYFGPGTRLTVT.

In the case of this clone: One end of the junction fails to match germline, which may point to a read error. The chain is built from TRBV5-4 and TRBJ2-2; maybe TRBD1 (6 bases). The germline V gene encodes CDR1 SGHNT and CDR2 YYREEE (reference sequence). The CDR3 contains 15 residues. CDR3 sequence: CASTLQQGWTGELFF. The CDR3 nucleotides read TGTGCCAGCACCTTGCAACAGGGATGGACCGGGGAGCTGTTTTTT.

The chain joins TRBV20-1 to TRBJ1-1; no firm D call. V lost 4 bases to trimming and J lost 11 bases, with 11 bases between them. CDR1 and CDR2 (germline): DFQATT, SNEGSKA (reference sequence). The CDR3 runs to 10 residues. The CDR3 region has the DNA TGCAGTGCTACCTACTTCGGGGCTTTCTTT. Translating gives CSATYFGAFF.

This clone appeared a few times. At the DNA level, this CDR3 is encoded by other sequences in the same sample as well. V usage is TRBV4-1 and J usage is TRBJ1-5, with TRBD1 matching 7 bases. The CDR3 spans 15 residues. The J segment lost 0 bases and the V segment lost 4 bases, leaving 3 bases of the junction unmatched. CDR1 MGHRA and CDR2 YSYEKL come from the germline V gene. CDR3 amino acids: CASSPGQNSNQPQHF. The DNA for the CDR3 is TGCGCCAGCAGCCCGGGACAGAATAGCAATCAGCCCCAGCATTTT.

The chain is built from TRBV6-2 or TRBV6-3 and TRBJ1-5; D unresolved. The CDR3 runs to 14 residues. Germline-derived CDR1 and CDR2 are MNHEY and SVGEGT. V was cut by 5 bases and J by 6 bases, with 14 bases left in between. In nucleotides, the CDR3 is TGTGCCAGCAGTCTTCTCCTTGGGGTTCAGCCCCAGCATTTT. This sequence encodes CASSLLLGVQPQHF.

The gene calls are TRBV9 and TRBJ2-1; D unresolved. V was trimmed by 0 bases and J by 5 bases, leaving 6 bases between them. Germline loops: CDR1 SGDLS, CDR2 YYNGEE. There are 13 residues in the CDR3. CDR3 amino acids: CASSVDGDNEQFF. The CDR3 region has the DNA TGTGCCAGCAGCGTAGATGGTGACAATGAGCAGTTCTTC.

This clone occurred once. The chain carries TRBV11-3 and TRBJ2-3; either TRBD1 or TRBD2 may fit D (5 bases each). Germline V lookup: CDR1 SGHNT, CDR2 YENEEA. The V gene lost 4 bases and the J gene lost 2 bases, with 16 bases spanning the gap. The length of the CDR3 is 16 residues. The CDR3 region is CASSSHSRGATDTQYF. CDR3 DNA sequence: TGTGCCAGCAGCTCCCACAGCAGAGGGGCCACAGATACGCAGTATTTT.

This chain uses TRBV6-5 with TRBJ1-2; D call uncertain. The CDR3 loop spans 13 amino acids. From germline, CDR1 is MNHEY and CDR2 SVGAGI. With 4 bases removed from V and 4 bases from J, the gap between germline ends came to 10 bases. DNA of the CDR3: TGTGCCAGCAGTTCCGGGTATCCCTATGGCTACACCTTC. Translated: CASSSGYPYGYTF.

V usage is TRBV20-1 and J usage is TRBJ1-5; no clear D gene. The CDR3 totals 11 residues. Trimming cost V 4 bases and J 5 bases, with 6 bases left between them. CDR1 and CDR2 (germline): DFQATT, SNEGSKA (reference sequence). For the CDR3, the DNA is TGCAGTGCTATGGGGTATCAGCCCCAGCATTTT. Translated: CSAMGYQPQHF.

This clone was seen a single time. The chain joins TRBV6-2 or TRBV6-3 to TRBJ1-2; D gene uncertain. Trimming pared 2 bases from V and 1 base from J, leaving 2 bases between. Germline lookup yields CDR1 MNHEY and CDR2 SVGEGT. The CDR3 is made up of 12 amino acids. Here the CDR3 reads CASSYGNYGYTF. In nucleotides, the CDR3 is TGTGCCAGCAGTTACGGTAACTATGGCTACACCTTC.

The chain employs TRBV19 and TRBJ1-4, with 8 bases that match TRBD1. Per germline, CDR1 LNHDA and CDR2 SQIVND (reference sequence). With 5 bases clipped from V and 5 bases from J, the junction kept 4 bases outside the gene matches. The CDR3 sequence is 14 residues long. CDR3 nucleotide sequence: TGTGCCAGTAGTCCAGGACAGGGAAATGAAAAACTGTTTTTT. It yields the protein CASSPGQGNEKLFF.

The chain recombines TRBV15 with TRBJ2-3; the match to TRBD2 covers 9 bases. This CDR3 is 16 amino acids long. Germline lookup yields CDR1 LNHNV and CDR2 YYDKDF (reference sequence). The trim removed 3 bases at V and 2 bases at J, leaving 6 bases unmatched. For the CDR3, the DNA is TGTGCCACCAGCAGGGCGACTAGCGGATACACAGATACGCAGTATTTT. This encodes CATSRATSGYTDTQYF.

The CDR3 region is CASSGAGVTEAFF. The CDR3 DNA sequence: TGCGCCAGCAGTGGGGCGGGGGTCACTGAAGCTTTCTTT. The chain recombines TRBV5-1 with TRBJ1-1; perhaps TRBD1 as D (5 bases). V was cut by 5 bases and J by 4 bases, with 12 bases left in between. This CDR3 spans 13 amino acids. Looked up from germline, CDR1 is SGHRS and CDR2 is YFSETQ.

V usage is TRBV7-2 and J usage is TRBJ2-1; D remains unclear. This CDR3 has 13 residues. V shed 4 bases and J shed 3 bases, with 7 bases lying between them. From germline, CDR1 is SGHTA and CDR2 FQGNSA. The CDR3 reads CASSSLLYNEQFF. The CDR3 DNA reads as TGTGCCAGCAGCTCCCTTCTCTACAATGAGCAGTTCTTC.

The rearrangement links TRBV7-2 to TRBJ1-5; D is unclear. Germline V gives CDR1 SGHTA, CDR2 FQGNSA. The V end lost 5 bases, the J end lost 4 bases, and 9 bases lay between the germline ends. The CDR3 spans 13 residues. Here the CDR3 reads CASSLGLNQPQHF. Written as DNA, the CDR3 is TGTGCCAGCAGCCTCGGGTTGAATCAGCCCCAGCATTTT.

The chain uses TRBV19 and TRBJ2-7; 8 bases are a match to TRBD1. CDR1 is LNHDA, CDR2 SQIVND, per germline (reference sequence). The trim removed 2 bases at V and 3 bases at J, leaving 6 bases unmatched. The CDR3 spans 15 residues. In DNA form, the CDR3 reads TGTGCCAGTAGTATACGTAAGGACAGGGTCTACGAGCAGTACTTC. Protein: CASSIRKDRVYEQYF.

The chain couples TRBV10-3 to TRBJ1-1; weak D call: TRBD1 (5 bases). The germline V gene has CDR1 ENHRY and CDR2 SYGVKD. Trimming took off 6 bases at V and 4 bases at J, with 21 bases between the two ends. CDR3 size: 16 residues. CDR3 residues: CAIRGMGGGSLTEAFF. In nucleotides, the CDR3 is TGTGCCATCAGGGGGATGGGCGGGGGATCGCTCACTGAAGCTTTCTTT.

The V gene is TRBV4-2, the J gene TRBJ2-2, with TRBD2 identical over 11 bases. The CDR3 contains 21 residues. J lost 5 bases, V lost 0 bases, and 17 bases had no gene match. CDR1 LGHNA and CDR2 YNFKEQ come from the germline V gene. For the CDR3, the DNA is TGTGCCAGCAGCCAAGACCCGGGACTAGCGGAAGGCCTATCCTTGACCGGGGAGCTGTTTTTT. This gives the protein CASSQDPGLAEGLSLTGELFF.

V and J are TRBV5-1 and TRBJ2-7, with D perhaps matching TRBD1 (5 bases). V lost 4 bases, J lost 2 bases, and 10 bases lay in between. CDR3 length: 13 amino acids. Per germline, CDR1 SGHRS and CDR2 YFSETQ. CDR3 DNA sequence: TGCGCCAGCAGCCAATTGGGGCCCTACGAGCAGTACTTC. Translating it yields CASSQLGPYEQYF.

The V and J genes are TRBV6-5 and TRBJ2-1; the match to TRBD2 covers 8 bases. Germline lookup yields CDR1 MNHEY and CDR2 SVGAGI. This CDR3 has 13 amino acids. V lost 4 bases, J lost 10 bases, and 6 bases stayed unmatched. In DNA, the CDR3 is TGTGCCAGCAGTTTTGCTAGCGGGCGGGAGCAGTTCTTC. Translating gives CASSFASGREQFF.

This sequence joins TRBV7-2 and TRBJ1-4; TRBD1 aligns across 8 bases. Germline CDR1 and CDR2: SGHTA and FQGNSA. Trimming took 5 bases from V and 3 from J; bases not matched to a gene: 5. There are 15 residues in the CDR3. In DNA form, the CDR3 reads TGTGCCAGCAGCGAGGACAGGGTACCTAATGAAAAACTGTTTTTT. Translating it yields CASSEDRVPNEKLFF.

The V call is TRBV7-3, the J call TRBJ2-2, with a possible D match to TRBD1 (5 bases). Germline CDR1 and CDR2: SGHTA and FQGTGA. Trimming took 5 bases from V and 8 from J, leaving 9 bases between them. This CDR3 region has 12 residues. The CDR3 loop reads CASSQRTGELFF. CDR3 in DNA: TGTGCCAGCAGCCAACGGACAGGGGAGCTGTTTTTT.

CDR3 loop: CASSPDSSYEQYF. The CDR3 nucleotides are TGTGCCAGCAGCCCGGACAGCTCCTACGAGCAGTACTTC. V usage is TRBV12-3 or TRBV12-4 and J usage is TRBJ2-7, with a weak D call TRBD1 (6 bases). The CDR3 is made up of 13 amino acids. V was pared by 6 bases and J by 0 bases, with 9 bases between.

The V gene is TRBV7-9, the J gene TRBJ1-1; no firm D call. The V gene lost 3 bases and the J gene lost 4 bases, with 12 bases spanning the gap. CDR1 is SEHNR and CDR2 is FQNEAQ in the germline V gene (reference sequence). This CDR3 comprises 14 residues. Written as DNA, the CDR3 is TGTGCCAGCAGCTTCCAGCTGGGATTCACTGAAGCTTTCTTT. Translating it yields CASSFQLGFTEAFF. Combining the CDR3 with reference TRBV7-9 and TRBJ1-1 gives the whole variable domain DTGVSQNPRHKITKRGQNVTFRCDPISEHNRLYWYRQTLGQGPEFLTYFQNEAQLEKSRLLSDRFSAERPKGSFSTLEIQRTEQGDSAMYLCASSFQLGFTEAFFGQGTRLTVV.

The chain is built from TRBV5-1 and TRBJ1-1; no clear D gene. The CDR3 contains 14 residues. The germline V gene encodes CDR1 SGHRS and CDR2 YFSETQ. V was shortened by 0 bases and J by 0 bases, with 6 bases between the two germline ends. The CDR3 protein is CASSLDGMNTEAFF. The DNA for the CDR3 is TGCGCCAGCAGCTTGGACGGAATGAACACTGAAGCTTTCTTT.

The rearrangement links TRBV7-3 to TRBJ2-5, with TRBD1 matching over 8 bases. Trimming at V came to 5 bases and at J to 4 bases, leaving 6 bases not matched to a gene. This CDR3 is 14 amino acids long. The V gene's germline CDR1 is SGHTA and CDR2 FQGTGA. The CDR3 DNA is TGTGCCAGCAGCCGGGGCAGGGGGCGAGAGACCCAGTACTTC. Protein sequence: CASSRGRGRETQYF.

J is TRBJ1-1 and V is TRBV29-1; TRBD1 agrees at 8 bases. The CDR3 has 13 amino acids. Germline V gene lookup returns CDR1 SQVTM and CDR2 ANQGSEA. Trimming cost V 3 bases and J 2 bases; bases outside gene matches: 2. This CDR3 reads CSVEGQVNTEAFF. The CDR3 DNA reads as TGCAGCGTTGAGGGACAGGTCAACACTGAAGCTTTCTTT.